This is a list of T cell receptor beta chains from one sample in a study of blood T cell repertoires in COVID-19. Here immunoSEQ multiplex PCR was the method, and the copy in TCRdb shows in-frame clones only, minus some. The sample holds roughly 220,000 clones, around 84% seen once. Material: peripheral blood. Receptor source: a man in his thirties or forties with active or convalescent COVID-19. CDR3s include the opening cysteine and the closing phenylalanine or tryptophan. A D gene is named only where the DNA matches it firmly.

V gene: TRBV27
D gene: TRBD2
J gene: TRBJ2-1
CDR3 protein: CASSDVLARGNEQFF
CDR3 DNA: TGTGCCAGCAGTGATGTACTAGCGAGGGGCAATGAGCAGTTCTTC

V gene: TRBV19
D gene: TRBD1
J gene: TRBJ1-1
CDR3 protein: CASSPSDRRVEAFF
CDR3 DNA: TGTGCCAGTAGTCCATCGGACAGGAGGGTCGAAGCTTTCTTT

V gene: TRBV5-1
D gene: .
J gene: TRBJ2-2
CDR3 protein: CASSITVNTGELFF
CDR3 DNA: TGCGCCAGCAGCATTACGGTGAACACCGGGGAGCTGTTTTTT

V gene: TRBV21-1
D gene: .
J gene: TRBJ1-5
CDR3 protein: CASSKPRGGSNQPQHF
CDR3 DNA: TGTGCCAGCAGCAAACCAAGGGGGGGGAGCAATCAGCCCCAGCATTTT

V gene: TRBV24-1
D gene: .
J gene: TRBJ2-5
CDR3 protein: CATSSGMGETQYF
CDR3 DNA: TGTGCCACCTCATCAGGGATGGGCGAGACCCAGTACTTC

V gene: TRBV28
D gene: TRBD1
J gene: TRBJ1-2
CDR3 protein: CASSLTGGLGYTF
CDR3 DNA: TGTGCCAGCAGTTTAACAGGGGGCCTTGGCTACACCTTC

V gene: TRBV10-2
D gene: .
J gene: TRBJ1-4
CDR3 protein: CASAPRQPLDEKLFF
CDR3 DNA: TGCGCCAGCGCCCCTCGACAGCCCCTTGATGAAAAACTGTTTTTT

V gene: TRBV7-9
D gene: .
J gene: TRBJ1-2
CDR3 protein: CASSLARGHGYTF
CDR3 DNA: TGTGCCAGCAGCTTAGCGCGGGGTCATGGCTACACCTTC

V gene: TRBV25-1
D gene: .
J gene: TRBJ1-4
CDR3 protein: CASSEFGPLFF
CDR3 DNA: TGTGCCAGCAGTGAATTTGGGCCCCTGTTTTTT

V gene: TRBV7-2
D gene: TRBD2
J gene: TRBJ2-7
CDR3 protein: CASSLALLERGSSYEQYF
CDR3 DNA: TGTGCCAGCAGCTTAGCGTTATTGGAGCGGGGATCCTCCTACGAGCAGTACTTC

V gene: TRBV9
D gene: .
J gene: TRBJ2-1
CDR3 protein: CASSLLGGTGVGEQFF
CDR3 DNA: TGTGCCAGCAGCCTACTCGGGGGAACGGGGGTAGGGGAGCAGTTCTTC

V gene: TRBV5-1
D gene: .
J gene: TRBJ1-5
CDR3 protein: CASSLDGVSNQPQHF
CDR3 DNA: TGCGCCAGCAGCTTGGACGGGGTTAGCAATCAGCCCCAGCATTTT

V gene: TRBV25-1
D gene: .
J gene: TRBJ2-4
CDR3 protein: CASSPGTRGKNIQYF
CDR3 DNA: TGTGCCAGCAGCCCCGGGACTCGAGGGAAAAACATTCAGTACTTC

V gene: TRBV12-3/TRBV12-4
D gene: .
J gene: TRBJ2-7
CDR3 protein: CASSPFPDEQYF
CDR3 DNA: TGTGCCAGCAGTCCCTTTCCGGACGAGCAGTACTTC

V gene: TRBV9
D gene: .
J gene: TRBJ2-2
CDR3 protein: CASSVDWGPAGELFF
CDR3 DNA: TGTGCCAGCAGCGTAGATTGGGGGCCGGCCGGGGAGCTGTTTTTT

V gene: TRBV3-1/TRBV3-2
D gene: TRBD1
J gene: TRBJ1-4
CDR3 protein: CASSQTTRWTGGSEKLFF
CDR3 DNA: TGTGCCAGCAGCCAGACGACAAGGTGGACAGGGGGCAGTGAAAAACTGTTTTTT

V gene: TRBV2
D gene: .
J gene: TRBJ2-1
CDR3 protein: CASKSRERSYNEQFF
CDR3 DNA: TGTGCCAGCAAATCACGGGAACGCTCCTACAATGAGCAGTTCTTC

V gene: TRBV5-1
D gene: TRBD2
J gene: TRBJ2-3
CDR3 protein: CASRAGTSGGTDTQYF
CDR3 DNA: TGCGCCAGCAGGGCGGGGACTAGCGGAGGCACAGATACGCAGTATTTT

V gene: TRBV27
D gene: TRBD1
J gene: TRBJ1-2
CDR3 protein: CASSDRGQNYGYTF
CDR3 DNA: TGTGCCAGCAGTGACCGGGGACAGAACTATGGCTACACCTTC

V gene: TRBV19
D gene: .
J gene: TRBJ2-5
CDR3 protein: CASAPGLQETQYF
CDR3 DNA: TGTGCCAGCGCCCCTGGACTCCAAGAGACCCAGTACTTC

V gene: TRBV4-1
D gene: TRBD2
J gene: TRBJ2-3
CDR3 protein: CASSQVLAGGADTQYF
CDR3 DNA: TGCGCCAGCAGCCAGGTACTAGCGGGGGGCGCAGATACGCAGTATTTT

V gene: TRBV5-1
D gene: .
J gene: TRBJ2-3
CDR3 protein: CASSLAAGVPSTDTQYF
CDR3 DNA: TGCGCCAGCAGCTTGGCGGCAGGGGTGCCTAGCACAGATACGCAGTATTTT

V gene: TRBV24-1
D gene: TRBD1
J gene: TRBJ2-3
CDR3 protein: CATSDFGARGGDVPTDTQYF
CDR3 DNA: TGTGCCACCAGTGATTTTGGAGCTCGAGGGGGCGATGTCCCCACAGATACGCAGTATTTT

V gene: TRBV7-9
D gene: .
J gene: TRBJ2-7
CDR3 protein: CASSLGRDSKYF
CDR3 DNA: TGTGCCAGCAGCTTAGGTAGGGACTCAAAGTACTTC